The 31 T cell receptor beta chains below come from one sample, sequenced in a study of blood T cell repertoires in COVID-19. The method was immunoSEQ multiplex PCR; TCRdb's version includes in-frame clones alone and lacks a portion of them. The sample records around 70,000 clones, around 90% being singletons. Sequencing was done on a sample of peripheral blood. Receptors were obtained from a woman under 30 with acute or convalescent COVID-19.

The chain recombines TRBV7-2 with TRBJ2-5, with D maybe TRBD2 (5 bases). Germline V CDR1 and CDR2: SGHTA, FQGNSA. The CDR3 has 13 residues. Trimming stripped 3 bases from V and 5 bases from J, with 10 bases between. The CDR3 sequence is CASSFGIRETQYF. The CDR3 DNA follows: TGTGCCAGCAGCTTCGGGATTCGGGAGACCCAGTACTTC.

The rearrangement links TRBV19 to TRBJ1-5; no clear D. Germline-derived CDR1 and CDR2 are LNHDA and SQIVND (reference sequence). The CDR3 sequence is 15 residues long. The V end lost 0 bases, the J end lost 7 bases, and 13 bases lay between the germline ends. The DNA for the CDR3 is TGTGCCAGTAGTATAGATCGAGGGTCAGCCCAGCCCCAGCATTTT. Translated: CASSIDRGSAQPQHF.

This clone has just one count. The chain links TRBV10-3 to TRBJ1-1; 8 bases align to TRBD1. This CDR3 region has 13 residues. The germline V gene encodes CDR1 ENHRY and CDR2 SYGVKD. Trimming at V came to 10 bases and at J to 1 base, leaving 5 bases not matched to a gene. CDR3 bases: TGTGCCACCCGAGGGACAGGGAACACTGAAGCTTTCTTT. Encoded protein: CATRGTGNTEAFF.

V gene TRBV28 combines with J gene TRBJ1-6; D is possibly TRBD1 (6 bases). The CDR3 loop spans 15 amino acids. Germline-derived CDR1 and CDR2 are MDHEN and SYDVKM. V lost 6 bases to trimming and J lost 9 bases, with 18 bases between them. CDR3 DNA: TGTGCCAGCAGAGCAGGGGTTGTTTGGGGTTCACCCCTCCACTTT. This translates into CASRAGVVWGSPLHF.

This chain joins TRBV7-9 and TRBJ2-1, with D maybe TRBD1 (6 bases). Germline lookup yields CDR1 SEHNR and CDR2 FQNEAQ (reference sequence). This CDR3 region has 12 residues. Deletions cut 5 bases from V and 9 bases from J, with 11 bases between. The CDR3 DNA reads TGTGCCAGCAGCCACAGGGATGGTGAGCAGTTCTTC. It encodes CASSHRDGEQFF.

The chain uses TRBV29-1 and TRBJ1-6, with D hard to call. Germline V gene data show CDR1 as SQVTM and CDR2 as ANQGSEA. This CDR3 region has 11 residues. The CDR3 loop is CTDRLDSPLHF. CDR3 coding DNA: TGCACAGATAGGCTAGATTCACCCCTCCACTTT.

V is TRBV29-1 and J is TRBJ2-2; 7 bases map to TRBD2. The V gene's germline CDR1 is SQVTM and CDR2 ANQGSEA. This CDR3 is built from 15 residues. The ends lost 6 bases at V and 6 bases at J; junction bases unmatched: 13. The CDR3 reads CSVGLSGGVPGELFF. Here the CDR3 DNA reads TGCAGCGTCGGCCTCTCTGGGGGGGTGCCCGGGGAGCTGTTTTTT.

The chain carries TRBV18 and TRBJ2-2, with TRBD1 identical over 9 bases. CDR3 length: 16 amino acids. The trim removed 5 bases at V and 8 bases at J, leaving 12 bases unmatched. Germline lookup yields CDR1 KGHSH and CDR2 LQKENI. CDR3 DNA: TGTGCCAGCTCAACCCGGAAACAGGGGGCGCCTGGGGAGCTGTTTTTT. This gives the protein CASSTRKQGAPGELFF.

This sequence joins TRBV28 and TRBJ2-3; tentative D call: TRBD1 (6 bases). The CDR3 runs 13 residues. Trimming pared 6 bases from V and 11 bases from J, leaving 18 bases between. The germline gives CDR1 MDHEN, CDR2 SYDVKM. CDR3 sequence: CASSDLGGLEQYF. CDR3 in DNA: TGTGCCAGCAGCGATTTAGGGGGTTTAGAGCAGTATTTT.

This clone was seen once. The CDR3 DNA reads TGCGCCAGCAGCATAAACGGGCAGGGGGCAGTTCTGGGTGGCTACACCTTC. It translates to CASSINGQGAVLGGYTF. The chain links TRBV5-1 to TRBJ1-2; 8 bases line up with TRBD1. Germline values: CDR1 SGHRS, CDR2 YFSETQ. The CDR3 is 17 residues long. J gave up 7 bases and V 4 bases, and 18 bases lay outside the gene matches.

The chain employs TRBV30 and TRBJ1-3; the match to TRBD1 covers 7 bases. Trimming took 0 bases from V and 4 from J; bases not matched to a gene: 3. Germline CDR1 and CDR2: GTSNPN and SVGIG (reference sequence). The CDR3 loop spans 14 amino acids. The CDR3 loop is CAWSVGTVGNTIYF. The CDR3 bases are TGTGCCTGGAGTGTTGGGACAGTAGGAAACACCATATATTTT.

The chain's CDR3 is CASSYSRDSNTEAFF. In DNA form, the CDR3 reads TGTGCCAGCAGTTACTCCCGGGACAGCAACACTGAAGCTTTCTTT. The J gene is TRBJ1-1, the V gene TRBV6-5, with TRBD1 matching 7 bases. From germline, CDR1 is MNHEY and CDR2 SVGAGI. The trim removed 0 bases at V and 2 bases at J, leaving 3 bases unmatched. CDR3 length equals 15 residues.

The rearrangement uses TRBV2 and TRBJ1-6, with 8 bases aligning to TRBD1. The germline V gene encodes CDR1 SNHLY and CDR2 FYNNEI. This CDR3 is 16 amino acids long. V dropped 6 bases and J dropped 1; count of bases not matched to a gene: 5. The CDR3 is CASRNRGSSYNSPLHF. DNA for the CDR3: TGTGCCAGCAGGAACAGGGGGAGTTCCTATAATTCACCCCTCCACTTT.

V usage is TRBV30 and J usage is TRBJ1-1; D possibly corresponds to TRBD1 (5 bases). Trimming cost V 4 bases and J 7 bases, with 16 bases left between them. Looked up from germline, CDR1 is GTSNPN and CDR2 is SVGIG (reference sequence). This CDR3 is 13 amino acids long. The CDR3 DNA reads TGTGCCTGGATTACCCCGGCGGGGGGTGAAGCTTTCTTT. Protein: CAWITPAGGEAFF. Combining the CDR3 with reference TRBV30 and TRBJ1-1 gives the whole variable domain SQTIHQWPATLVQPVGSPLSLECTVEGTSNPNLYWYRQAAGRGLQLLFYSVGIGQISSEVPQNLSASRPQDRQFILSSKKLLLSDSGFYLCAWITPAGGEAFFGQGTRLTVV.

The chain combines TRBV27 with TRBJ2-1; 7 positions match TRBD2. Germline V CDR1 and CDR2: MNHEY, SMNVEV (reference sequence). V shed 5 bases and J 4 bases; nucleotides not matched to a gene: 11. The length of the CDR3 is 16 residues. DNA for the CDR3: TGTGCCAGCAGTAGAGCCTCTAGCGGACTATACAATGAGCAGTTCTTC. Translation: CASSRASSGLYNEQFF.

The chain is built from TRBV27 and TRBJ1-2; D is uncertain. The CDR3 has 13 residues. Germline assignment: CDR1 MNHEY and CDR2 SMNVEV (reference sequence). Trimming left V 3 bases short and J 4 bases short, with 9 bases between. The CDR3: CASSFSGSYGYTF. The CDR3 bases are TGTGCCAGCAGTTTTTCCGGGTCCTATGGCTACACCTTC.

The genes are TRBV4-1 and TRBJ2-2; TRBD1 aligns across 7 bases. V trimming: 4 bases; J trimming: 4 bases; junction bases outside the gene matches: 9. Germline V gene lookup returns CDR1 MGHRA and CDR2 YSYEKL. The CDR3 is made up of 16 amino acids. The CDR3 sequence: CASSPSGGRGTGELFF. CDR3 nucleotide sequence: TGCGCCAGCAGCCCCTCAGGGGGTAGGGGCACCGGGGAGCTGTTTTTT.

A few counts support this clone. This chain uses TRBV6-1 with TRBJ2-5; 11 nucleotides line up with TRBD2. The CDR3 runs to 15 residues. Germline V gene data show CDR1 as MNHNS and CDR2 as SASEGT. Losses at the gene ends were 3 bases for V and 4 bases for J; bases not matched to a gene: 4. DNA for the CDR3: TGTGCCAGCAGTGATAGCGGGGGGGCGGGAGAGACCCAGTACTTC. Translating gives CASSDSGGAGETQYF.

The V call is TRBV7-9, the J call TRBJ2-1; D gene unclear. V lost 0 bases and J lost 7, with 10 bases in between. CDR1 is SEHNR and CDR2 is FQNEAQ in the germline V gene (reference sequence). The CDR3 spans 14 residues. The CDR3 sequence: CASSLALTGNEQFF. As DNA, the CDR3 is TGTGCCAGCAGCTTAGCGTTAACCGGTAATGAGCAGTTCTTC. Drawing the rest from reference TRBV7-9 and TRBJ2-1, the complete variable domain is DTGVSQNPRHKITKRGQNVTFRCDPISEHNRLYWYRQTLGQGPEFLTYFQNEAQLEKSRLLSDRFSAERPKGSFSTLEIQRTEQGDSAMYLCASSLALTGNEQFFGPGTRLTVL.

The chain has TRBV13 and TRBJ1-1; D is undetermined. CDR1 is PRHDT, CDR2 FYEKMQ, per germline (reference sequence). Trimming took 4 bases from V and 11 from J, leaving 17 bases between them. CDR3 length: 13 amino acids. The chain's CDR3 is CASSSYAIGGAFF. The CDR3 nucleotides are TGTGCCAGCAGCTCTTACGCGATTGGCGGGGCTTTCTTT.

V and J are TRBV27 and TRBJ1-1, with D tentatively TRBD1 (6 bases). The CDR3 runs 13 residues. Germline CDR1 is MNHEY and CDR2 is SMNVEV (reference sequence). V was pared by 5 bases and J by 5 bases, with 12 bases between. The CDR3 coding sequence is TGTGCCAGCAGTGCACAGGGCTTTACTGAAGCTTTCTTT. This gives the protein CASSAQGFTEAFF.

The V call is TRBV25-1, the J call TRBJ2-2; the D gene is possibly TRBD2 (6 bases). The germline V gene has CDR1 MGHDK and CDR2 SYGVNS. This CDR3 comprises 16 residues. Trimming took 8 bases from V and 5 from J, leaving 21 bases between them. CDR3 sequence (DNA): TGTGCCAGCGCTAAGCAGGGCGGGATCTGTACCGGGGAGCTGTTTTTT. It encodes CASAKQGGICTGELFF.

This clone appeared a single time. CDR3 amino acids: CASRPQGSYNEQFF. In DNA, the CDR3 is TGTGCAAGTCGCCCTCAGGGGTCCTACAATGAGCAGTTCTTC. This chain uses TRBV12-2 with TRBJ2-1; the tabulated D call, TRBD1, remains unverified against the DNA. TRBV12-2 is a listed pseudogene. This CDR3 spans 14 amino acids.

Only one count was recorded for this clone. The V call is TRBV6-5, the J call TRBJ2-1, with a tentative D call TRBD2 (6 bases). CDR1 is MNHEY, CDR2 SVGAGI, per germline. The germline V and J ends were trimmed by 0 bases and 8 bases, with 8 bases remaining between them. The length of the CDR3 is 13 residues. This chain's CDR3 is CASSYSRGDEQFF. DNA for the CDR3: TGTGCCAGCAGTTACTCGCGGGGAGATGAGCAGTTCTTC.

The chain combines TRBV9 with TRBJ1-2; D not resolved. Germline CDR1 reads SGDLS; CDR2 reads YYNGEE. This CDR3 has 13 residues. Trimming pared 0 bases from V and 10 bases from J, leaving 13 bases between. CDR3 sequence reads: CASSVGPNDDYTF. The CDR3, as DNA: TGTGCCAGCAGCGTAGGGCCGAACGATGACTACACCTTC.

This chain links TRBV5-4 with TRBJ2-2; a possible D gene is TRBD2 (5 bases). V was shortened by 0 bases and J by 1 base, with 10 bases between the two germline ends. The CDR3 spans 16 residues. The germline CDR1 and CDR2 sequences are SGHNT and YYREEE (reference sequence). The CDR3 sequence: CASSLAASQNTGELFF. CDR3 nucleotide sequence: TGTGCCAGCAGCTTGGCGGCTAGCCAGAACACCGGGGAGCTGTTTTTT.

The chain recombines TRBV9 with TRBJ2-3, with D possibly TRBD1 on 6 matching bases. The CDR3 contains 15 residues. The ends were cut back, 4 bases at V and 0 bases at J, with 12 bases in the middle. Germline V gene data show CDR1 as SGDLS and CDR2 as YYNGEE. CDR3 residues: CASSTRQESTDTQYF. CDR3 DNA: TGTGCCAGCAGCACCCGACAGGAAAGCACAGATACGCAGTATTTT.

This rearrangement joins TRBV19 to TRBJ1-2; 8 bases map to TRBD1. After removal of 5 bases from V and 6 bases from J, the junction contained 8 bases not matched to a gene. CDR3 length: 14 amino acids. The germline CDR1 and CDR2 sequences are LNHDA and SQIVND (reference sequence). As DNA, the CDR3 is TGTGCCAGTAGTCCAGGGGGCGGCGGGGATGGCTACACCTTC. Translation gives CASSPGGGGDGYTF.

This chain links TRBV2 with TRBJ1-2; D gene uncertain. The germline V gene has CDR1 SNHLY and CDR2 FYNNEI. The CDR3 has 13 amino acids. V was shortened by 4 bases and J by 4 bases, with 10 bases between the two germline ends. As DNA, the CDR3 is TGTGCCAGCAGTGGTGACTCTTCCTATGGCTACACCTTC. This translates into CASSGDSSYGYTF.

The chain joins TRBV27 to TRBJ2-2; D is possibly TRBD2 (6 bases). This CDR3 comprises 15 residues. Germline assignment: CDR1 MNHEY and CDR2 SMNVEV (reference sequence). Trimming cost V 6 bases and J 6 bases, with 17 bases left between them. CDR3 protein: CASRLTSGFSGELFF. As DNA, the CDR3 is TGTGCCAGCAGGCTGACTAGTGGGTTCTCCGGGGAGCTGTTTTTT.

The chain combines TRBV5-5 with TRBJ1-6; 7 nucleotides match TRBD1. With V trimmed by 0 bases and J by 9 bases, 9 bases remained unmatched. Germline V gives CDR1 SGHKS, CDR2 YYEKEE (reference sequence). This CDR3 is 16 amino acids long. CDR3 sequence: CASSLALAGGFSPLHF. The CDR3 nucleotides are TGTGCCAGCAGCTTGGCCCTGGCAGGGGGATTTTCACCCCTCCACTTT.